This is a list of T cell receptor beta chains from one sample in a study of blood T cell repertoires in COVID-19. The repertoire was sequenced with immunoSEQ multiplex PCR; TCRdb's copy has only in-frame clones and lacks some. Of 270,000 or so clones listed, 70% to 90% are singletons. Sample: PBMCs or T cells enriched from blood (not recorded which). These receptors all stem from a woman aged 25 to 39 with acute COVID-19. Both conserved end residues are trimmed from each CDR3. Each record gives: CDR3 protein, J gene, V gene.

cdr3_aa: ASSRYGRGLAGGRNTGELF; j_call: TRBJ2-2; v_call: TRBV28
cdr3_aa: ASSLEPGYNEKLF; j_call: TRBJ1-4; v_call: TRBV5-1
cdr3_aa: ASGTQGGYEQY; j_call: TRBJ2-7; v_call: TRBV19
cdr3_aa: ASSLSASSMDTGELF; j_call: TRBJ2-2; v_call: TRBV5-1
cdr3_aa: ASSGLASETQY; j_call: TRBJ2-5; v_call: TRBV12-3/TRBV12-4
cdr3_aa: ASSKPKREGDGRETQY; j_call: TRBJ2-5; v_call: TRBV21-1
cdr3_aa: ASSATRDKSYEQY; j_call: TRBJ2-7; v_call: TRBV5-1
cdr3_aa: ASSYSSGGWEQF; j_call: TRBJ2-1; v_call: TRBV6-5
cdr3_aa: SVIPLDPGLANLPTDTQY; j_call: TRBJ2-3; v_call: TRBV29-1
cdr3_aa: ASSGDRAPETQY; j_call: TRBJ2-5; v_call: TRBV7-9
cdr3_aa: ASSQEMRQGFSGYT; j_call: TRBJ1-2; v_call: TRBV4-1
cdr3_aa: ASSSDRDSSYEQY; j_call: TRBJ2-7; v_call: TRBV11-1
cdr3_aa: AWSGTSGRARDTQY; j_call: TRBJ2-3; v_call: TRBV30
cdr3_aa: ATSTGDFQETQY; j_call: TRBJ2-5; v_call: TRBV15